This is a list of T cell receptor beta chains from one sample in a study of long-term antiretroviral therapy in people with HIV. The assay was immunoSEQ multiplex PCR, and TCRdb's table has in-frame clones only and misses some. The repertoire holds around 19,000 clones, with over 70% as singletons. The input for sequencing was unsorted PBMCs, taken 2.9 years after starting antiretroviral therapy. Every receptor here comes from a woman between 25 and 40 years old with HIV. Each CDR3 is given with its conserved first and last residue. The D gene is left open where the match is weak. A clone size is listed for some rows: how often the clone was seen (once, few, many), or a class if it is expanded.

V gene,J gene,D gene,clone size,CDR3 DNA,CDR3 protein
TRBV19,TRBJ1-5,NA,NA,TGTGCCAGTACTGAAACCAAGAATAATCAGCCCCAGCATTTT,CASTETKNNQPQHF
TRBV2,TRBJ1-1,NA,NA,TGTGCCAGCAGTGAGAGGGAGAACACTGAAGCTTTCTTT,CASSERENTEAFF
TRBV11-2,TRBJ2-1,NA,once,TGTGCCAGCAGCTTAGATAGGAACAATGAGCAGTTCTTC,CASSLDRNNEQFF
TRBV5-5,TRBJ1-2,NA,NA,TGTGCCAGCAGCTCGGAGTTGGGGTATGGCTACACCTTC,CASSSELGYGYTF
TRBV19,TRBJ1-2,NA,few,TGTGCCATCGCCATCTGGGGCACCGGCGGCTACACCTTC,CAIAIWGTGGYTF
TRBV5-1,TRBJ1-3,NA,NA,TGCGCCAGCAGCGGGGCCTATGGAAACACCATATATTTT,CASSGAYGNTIYF
TRBV7-2,TRBJ2-1,NA,once,TGTGCCAGCAGCTTAGCGGGGGGGCCGACTGAGCAGTTCTTC,CASSLAGGPTEQFF
TRBV6-1,TRBJ2-1,NA,once,TGTGCCAGCAGTGAAGCGGTGGGAGACCTCTACAATGAGCAGTTCTTC,CASSEAVGDLYNEQFF
TRBV10-3,TRBJ2-2,NA,NA,TGTGCCATCAGTGAGGGACAGTTTGGGTCCGGGGAGCTGTTTTTT,CAISEGQFGSGELFF
TRBV6-6,TRBJ1-4,NA,once,TGTGCCAGCAGCTCGGGGGGAGGGTTAAATGAAAAACTGTTTTTT,CASSSGGGLNEKLFF
TRBV6-5,TRBJ1-2,TRBD1,NA,TGTGCCAGCAGTCGTACAGGGGACAGTGGCTACACCTTC,CASSRTGDSGYTF
TRBV10-2,TRBJ1-1,NA,NA,TGCGCCAGCAGTGAGGGGGGGAGTGCAGCTTTCTTT,CASSEGGSAAFF
TRBV11-2,TRBJ2-3,TRBD2,NA,TGTGCCAGCAGCTTAGGGGCGGGGGGGCCCCCAGATACGCAGTATTTT,CASSLGAGGPPDTQYF
TRBV4-1,TRBJ1-4,NA,NA,TGCGCCAGCAGGTTGGGGGTAGGTCTTGAAGGTGAAAAACTGTTTTTT,CASRLGVGLEGEKLFF
TRBV10-3,TRBJ1-1,TRBD1,NA,TGTGCCATCGGACAGGGGGCGCCGGACACTGAAGCTTTCTTT,CAIGQGAPDTEAFF
TRBV11-2,TRBJ1-2,TRBD1,once,TGTGCCAGCAGGGTCGGACAGGGGGCCTCTGGCTACACCTTC,CASRVGQGASGYTF
TRBV29-1,TRBJ2-5,TRBD2,NA,TGCAGCGTTAATCGACTAGCTGGGCCGGAGACCCAGTACTTC,CSVNRLAGPETQYF
TRBV5-5,TRBJ1-5,NA,NA,TGTGCCAGCAGCCTCACAGATAGCAATCAGCCCCAGCATTTT,CASSLTDSNQPQHF
TRBV18,TRBJ1-1,NA,NA,TGTGCCAGCTCACCGATGCAGGGCCAAATGAACACTGAAGCTTTCTTT,CASSPMQGQMNTEAFF
TRBV19,TRBJ2-2,NA,NA,TGTGCCAGTAGTATAGATTTGCAGGGATATACCGGGGAGCTGTTTTTT,CASSIDLQGYTGELFF
TRBV10-1,TRBJ1-1,TRBD1,NA,TGCGCCAGCAGTGCCTACACAGGGGCCCTATCCCCTAACACTGAAGCTTTCTTT,CASSAYTGALSPNTEAFF
TRBV6-5,TRBJ2-7,NA,once,TGTGCCAGCAGTTACGCGGACGAGCAGTACTTC,CASSYADEQYF
TRBV25-1,TRBJ2-7,NA,NA,TGTGCCAGCAGTGCGGGCCACGTATACTACGAGCAGTACTTC,CASSAGHVYYEQYF
TRBV6-5,TRBJ1-1,NA,NA,TGTGCCAGCAGTTACTCATCAGGGATCACTGAAGCTTTCTTT,CASSYSSGITEAFF
TRBV5-1,TRBJ2-1,TRBD2,NA,TGCGCCAGCAGCTTGGGTGGGACTAGCGGGGTTACTGAGCAGTTCTTC,CASSLGGTSGVTEQFF
TRBV7-9,TRBJ2-6,NA,NA,TGTGCCAGCAAGCAGGGGACAGGGGCCAACGTCCTGACTTTC,CASKQGTGANVLTF
TRBV5-6,TRBJ1-2,NA,NA,TGTGCCAGCAGCCCGGTCCTCACCCCCCATGGCTACACCTTC,CASSPVLTPHGYTF
TRBV5-1,TRBJ2-2,NA,few,TGCGCCAGCAGCTTGGAGGGGTATAACACCGGGGAGCTGTTTTTT,CASSLEGYNTGELFF
TRBV11-2,TRBJ1-1,NA,NA,TGTGCCAGCAGCGGCGGGGTTGAAGCTTTCTTT,CASSGGVEAFF
TRBV4-2,TRBJ1-2,NA,once,TGTGCCAGCAGCCAAGATAGGAGGGCTAACTATGGCTACACCTTC,CASSQDRRANYGYTF
TRBV27,TRBJ2-1,NA,NA,TGTGCCAGCAGGGGATACTTCACCAATGAGCAGTTCTTC,CASRGYFTNEQFF
TRBV7-3,TRBJ2-1,NA,few,TGTGCCAGCAGCTTCGGATTTAGAGAGGGTGAGCAGTTCTTC,CASSFGFREGEQFF
TRBV27,TRBJ2-2,NA,few,TGTGCCAGCAGTCAGGCCACCGGGGAGCTGTTTTTT,CASSQATGELFF
TRBV5-1,TRBJ2-1,NA,NA,TGCGCCAGCAGCTTGGCACCGAATGGGCTAGGGTCCTACAATGAGCAGTTCTTC,CASSLAPNGLGSYNEQFF
TRBV5-6,TRBJ2-1,TRBD2,NA,TGTGCCAGCAGCTTCTCTAGCGGTACGTTTGGTGAGCAGTTCTTC,CASSFSSGTFGEQFF
TRBV27,TRBJ1-6,TRBD1,NA,TGTGCCAGCGGGACAGGGATCAGGACACCCCTCCACTTT,CASGTGIRTPLHF
TRBV10-3,TRBJ1-2,NA,NA,TGTGCCATCAGTCCAGACAGGTCGGCTGGCTACACCTTC,CAISPDRSAGYTF
TRBV30,TRBJ1-2,NA,NA,TGTGCCAGGAACATCGGCAGAGGCTACACCTTC,CARNIGRGYTF
TRBV2,TRBJ1-6,NA,NA,TGTGCCAGCAGTGTCGACCCCGGAGGGGCAAGTTCACCCCTCCACTTT,CASSVDPGGASSPLHF
TRBV29-1,TRBJ1-1,NA,NA,TGCAGCGTTGAAGGGCGGGAGAACACTGAAGCTTTCTTT,CSVEGRENTEAFF
TRBV6-6,TRBJ2-7,NA,NA,TGTGCCAGCAGTTACACCAACTACGAGCAGTACTTC,CASSYTNYEQYF
TRBV6-5,TRBJ1-5,NA,NA,TGTGCCAGCAATAAGGGGGTCCGATTCAATCAGCCCCAGCATTTT,CASNKGVRFNQPQHF